This T cell receptor (beta chain) derives from a study of cytomegalovirus exposure and HLA in healthy donors. Findings and caveats of the study: The likely explanation for a cluster of highly shared sequence variants was sequencing artifact.

A note on this clone: The antigen is not known.

Primers: 60 Vbeta forward and 13 Jbeta reverse. The protocol was immunoSEQ multiplex PCR, while the TCRdb copy is restricted to in-frame clones and leaves out a portion. The data contain around 200,000 clones, roughly 60% of them singletons. The CDR3 length is 14 residues. The V gene's germline CDR1 is MNHNS and CDR2 SASEGT. V was cut by 7 bases and J by 5 bases, with 16 bases left in between. The specimen sequenced was PBMCs. The V call is TRBV6-1, the J call TRBJ2-3; D ambiguous. The receptor was isolated from a man aged 40-50 years in good health and CMV-seronegative. The CDR3 sequence: CASKRGSQRDTQYF. The DNA for the CDR3 is TGTGCCAGCAAACGAGGTTCTCAGAGAGATACGCAGTATTTT.